This entry lists 16 T cell receptor beta chains sequenced from one sample in a study of shared clonotypes between healthy human individuals. The protocol was immunoSEQ multiplex PCR, while the TCRdb copy is restricted to in-frame clones and leaves out a portion. Here the sample spans some 2,000,000 clones, over 85% being singletons. Naive CD8 cells, CD45RO-negative and positively selected for CCR7, excluded terminally differentiated effector memory CD45RA+ cells. Sequenced input: naive CD8+ T cells sorted from blood. Receptor source: a man aged 18 to 35 in good health.

Here the CDR3 DNA reads TGTGCCAGCAGTTTAAGGGGTACGACCGAGCAGTACTTC. Residues: CASSLRGTTEQYF. V usage is TRBV28 and J usage is TRBJ2-7; tentatively, D is TRBD1 (5 bases). The CDR3 covers 13 residues. V lost 2 bases and J lost 6, with 11 bases in between. Germline assignment: CDR1 MDHEN and CDR2 SYDVKM.

For this clone: Other DNA sequences within the sample encode an identical CDR3. The V gene is TRBV4-3, the J gene TRBJ1-1; D call uncertain. This CDR3 has 13 amino acids. Germline V gives CDR1 LGHNA, CDR2 YSLEER. The V end was cut by 0 bases, the J end by 5 bases, with 7 bases between. The CDR3 loop is CASSQDIETEAFF. The CDR3 DNA sequence: TGCGCCAGCAGCCAAGATATTGAGACTGAAGCTTTCTTT.

This clone was counted a single time. The J gene is TRBJ2-2, the V gene TRBV29-1; D call uncertain. Germline V CDR1 and CDR2: SQVTM, ANQGSEA. Deletions cut 0 bases from V and 3 bases from J, with 5 bases between. This CDR3 comprises 13 residues. CDR3 DNA sequence: TGCAGCGTTGAAGATCGGTACACCGGGGAGCTGTTTTTT. Translating gives CSVEDRYTGELFF.

On this clone: Other DNA sequences of this sample code for an identical CDR3. The chain's CDR3 is CSAHLNTEAFF. The CDR3 DNA is TGCAGTGCACACTTGAACACTGAAGCTTTCTTT. V and J are TRBV20-1 and TRBJ1-1, with no clear D. The CDR3 is made up of 11 amino acids. Trimming stripped 6 bases from V and 0 bases from J, with 5 bases between. Germline-derived CDR1 and CDR2 are DFQATT and SNEGSKA (reference sequence).

The V and J genes are TRBV9 and TRBJ2-3, with a possible D match to TRBD1 (5 bases). This CDR3 contains 15 residues. Per germline, CDR1 SGDLS and CDR2 YYNGEE. V lost 2 bases and J lost 2, with 12 bases in between. CDR3 sequence (DNA): TGTGCCAGCAGCGTTTCCCCAGGGATCACAGATACGCAGTATTTT. This translates into CASSVSPGITDTQYF.

The genes are TRBV29-1 and TRBJ2-3; no clear D gene. Germline V gene sequence: CDR1 SQVTM, CDR2 ANQGSEA. This CDR3 comprises 12 residues. V was clipped by 3 bases and J by 5 bases, with 9 bases between them. CDR3 nucleotides: TGCAGCGTTGACAAGGGCAGAGATACGCAGTATTTT. Translation: CSVDKGRDTQYF.

In DNA form, the CDR3 reads TGTGCCAGCAGCCAAAACCCAGGACTCTATGGCTACACCTTC. It codes for CASSQNPGLYGYTF. This chain joins TRBV14 and TRBJ1-2; D uncertain. V was trimmed by 2 bases and J by 4 bases, leaving 11 bases between them. The CDR3 totals 14 residues. Germline values: CDR1 SGHDN, CDR2 FVKESK.

Concerning this clone: The same CDR3 arises from other DNA sequences in this sample as well. CDR3 nucleotides: TGCGCCAGCAGCCAATCAAACACCGGGGAGCTGTTTTTT. Its protein product is CASSQSNTGELFF. This chain links TRBV4-1 with TRBJ2-2; D is unclear. The CDR3 loop spans 13 amino acids. Trimming stripped 2 bases from V and 2 bases from J, with 3 bases between. Germline V lookup: CDR1 MGHRA, CDR2 YSYEKL.

The chain joins TRBV4-1 to TRBJ2-1; 16 bases align to TRBD2. The CDR3 totals 18 residues. The junction had 6 bases not matched to a gene; V was cut back by 0 bases and J by 7 bases. Germline CDR1 reads MGHRA; CDR2 reads YSYEKL. This chain's CDR3 is CASSQDPGTSGRANEQFF. The CDR3, as DNA: TGCGCCAGCAGCCAAGATCCGGGGACTAGCGGGAGGGCTAATGAGCAGTTCTTC.

This chain links TRBV7-9 with TRBJ1-2; D remains unclear. Trimming shortened V by 5 bases and J by 4 bases, and 17 bases separated the two germline ends. This CDR3 contains 15 residues. Germline V lookup: CDR1 SEHNR, CDR2 FQNEAQ (reference sequence). The CDR3 nucleotides are TGTGCCAGCAGCAATTCAACACAGCGGGGCTATGGCTACACCTTC. The encoded protein is CASSNSTQRGYGYTF.

As to this clone: Other DNA sequences in this sample translate to the same CDR3. The rearrangement joins TRBV2 to TRBJ2-2, with unresolved D. The V end lost 3 bases, the J end lost 1 base, and 6 bases lay between the germline ends. The germline V gene encodes CDR1 SNHLY and CDR2 FYNNEI. CDR3 size: 14 residues. The CDR3 reads CASSESENTGELFF. The CDR3 region has the DNA TGTGCCAGCAGTGAGAGTGAGAACACCGGGGAGCTGTTTTTT.

This clone was seen once. The chain recombines TRBV11-3 with TRBJ2-7; the D gene is possibly TRBD1 (5 bases). Between the trimmed V and J ends, which lost 3 bases and 3 bases, there was a span of 15 bases. Per the germline V gene, CDR1 is SGHNT and CDR2 is YENEEA. CDR3 size: 15 residues. Here the CDR3 reads CASSFVLLRDYEQYF. The CDR3 DNA reads TGTGCCAGCAGCTTCGTCCTCCTCAGGGACTACGAGCAGTACTTC.

This chain uses TRBV2 with TRBJ2-3; possible D gene TRBD2, 6 bases. The CDR3 is made up of 14 amino acids. V shed 3 bases and J shed 4 bases, with 11 bases lying between them. The germline V gene encodes CDR1 SNHLY and CDR2 FYNNEI. CDR3 region: CASSEDSSADTQYF. In DNA, the CDR3 is TGTGCCAGCAGTGAGGATTCTAGCGCAGATACGCAGTATTTT.

This chain joins TRBV11-2 and TRBJ2-2; D is unresolved. Trimming stripped 3 bases from V and 3 bases from J, with 11 bases between. Looked up from germline, CDR1 is SGHAT and CDR2 is FQNNGV. The CDR3 has 15 amino acids. CDR3 amino acids: CASSFGSVYTGELFF. The CDR3 DNA sequence: TGTGCCAGCAGCTTTGGTAGTGTGTACACCGGGGAGCTGTTTTTT.

The chain has TRBV5-3 and TRBJ1-3, with D possibly TRBD1 on 5 matching bases. TRBV5-3 is classed as an ORF, of uncertain function. The V and J ends lost 3 bases and 4 bases respectively, with 14 bases between them. CDR3 size: 15 residues. The CDR3 DNA reads TGTGCCAGAAGCTACCTTCGGACAACGGGAAACACCATATATTTT. This sequence encodes CARSYLRTTGNTIYF.

V usage is TRBV7-3 and J usage is TRBJ1-4, with no clear D. CDR3 length equals 14 residues. With 1 base removed from V and 14 bases from J, the gap between germline ends came to 17 bases. The germline V gene encodes CDR1 SGHTA and CDR2 FQGTGA. CDR3 region: CASSLKLCPRPLFF. The CDR3 DNA follows: TGTGCCAGCAGCTTAAAACTATGCCCCCGTCCGCTGTTTTTT.